The 32 T cell receptor beta chains below come from one sample, sequenced in a study of human T cells and chemical hapten exposure. TCRdb fed the RACE reads into MiXCR, producing one record per CDR3 protein. Counted here are more than 85,000 distinct CDR3 sequences, about 34% occurring once; the ten biggest clones make up about 2.7%. The time point was: patch test 3, about 24 weeks after DPC sensitization. The treatment: therapeutic diphenylcyclopropenone sensitization with weekly scalp DPC. The sample consisted of whole blood, taken in connection with sensitization to the hapten diphenylcyclopropenone (DPC). These TCRs come from a man aged 40-55 years with alopecia areata. Some clones in this sample may be carry-over from other donors' samples.

The chain couples TRBV3-1 to TRBJ2-7; D remains ambiguous. CDR1 is LGHDT, CDR2 YNNKEL, per germline (reference sequence). Trimming removed 1 base at V and 6 bases at J, with 4 bases between. The CDR3 covers 11 residues. This CDR3 reads CASSQVSEQYF. Written as DNA, the CDR3 is TGTGCCAGCAGCCAAGTGAGCGAGCAGTACTTC.

The rearrangement uses TRBV20-1 and TRBJ2-3, with D perhaps being TRBD1 or TRBD2 (5 bases each). The CDR3 is made up of 17 amino acids. Trimming took off 5 bases at V and 0 bases at J, with 21 bases between the two ends. In germline, CDR1 is DFQATT, CDR2 SNEGSKA (reference sequence). The CDR3 is CSAPPPWGSTSTDTQYF. CDR3 DNA sequence: TGCAGTGCTCCCCCCCCGTGGGGGTCTACTAGCACAGATACGCAGTATTTT.

The chain links TRBV7-9 to TRBJ2-3; D unresolved. In germline, CDR1 is SEHNR, CDR2 FQNEAQ (reference sequence). The CDR3 loop spans 18 amino acids. V lost 1 base and J lost 2, with 19 bases in between. For the CDR3, the DNA is TGTGCCAGCAGCTTAGAACACCGGAGACTCAGAGCCACAGATACGCAGTATTTT. This translates into CASSLEHRRLRATDTQYF. Together with reference TRBV7-9 and TRBJ2-3, the CDR3 gives the full variable domain: DTGVSQNPRHKITKRGQNVTFRCDPISEHNRLYWYRQTLGQGPEFLTYFQNEAQLEKSRLLSDRFSAERPKGSFSTLEIQRTEQGDSAMYLCASSLEHRRLRATDTQYFGPGTRLTVL.

The chain employs TRBV6-2 or TRBV6-3 and TRBJ2-7, with TRBD2 matching over 15 bases. CDR1 is MNHEY and CDR2 is SVGEGT in the germline V gene. The trim removed 7 bases at V and 4 bases at J, leaving 5 bases unmatched. This CDR3 contains 15 residues. The CDR3 sequence is CASNPGLAGGYEQYV. In DNA form, the CDR3 reads TGTGCCAGCAATCCGGGACTAGCGGGGGGTTACGAGCAGTACGTC.

This clonotype was observed a few times. V and J are TRBV5-6 and TRBJ1-2; D possibly corresponds to TRBD1 (6 bases). The CDR3 covers 15 residues. The V end was cut by 0 bases, the J end by 4 bases, with 13 bases between. Germline lookup yields CDR1 SGHDT and CDR2 YYEEEE. For the CDR3, the DNA is TGTGCCAGCAGCTTGGCCGGGGGCGCGGGCTATGGCTACACCTTC. Translation: CASSLAGGAGYGYTF.

The V and J genes are TRBV5-4 and TRBJ2-3, with TRBD2 identical over 7 bases. V lost 0 bases, J lost 6 bases, and 7 bases stayed unmatched. Germline V lookup: CDR1 SGHNT, CDR2 YYREEE (reference sequence). The CDR3 is 15 residues long. The CDR3 nucleotides read TGTGCCAGCAGCTTGGGTAGCGGGCGGACGGATACGCAGTATTTT. Translating gives CASSLGSGRTDTQYF.

The gene calls are TRBV5-1 and TRBJ1-1, with a possible D match to TRBD1 (6 bases). The CDR3 is made up of 13 amino acids. V was trimmed by 3 bases and J by 3 bases, leaving 9 bases between them. Germline loops: CDR1 SGHRS, CDR2 YFSETQ. CDR3 sequence reads: CASSSQGDTEAFF. Here the CDR3 DNA reads TGCGCCAGCAGCTCACAGGGAGACACTGAAGCTTTCTTT.

This clonotype was seen more than once but under ten times. V gene TRBV5-1 combines with J gene TRBJ2-7; D tentatively reads TRBD1 or TRBD2 (5 bases each). The CDR3 contains 15 residues. Germline lookup yields CDR1 SGHRS and CDR2 YFSETQ. The ends were cut back, 4 bases at V and 4 bases at J, with 18 bases in the middle. CDR3 sequence reads: CASSLGATDGYEQYF. The CDR3, as DNA: TGCGCCAGCAGCCTCGGGGCAACAGACGGTTACGAGCAGTACTTC.

This clonotype turned up a few times. The chain joins TRBV6-5 to TRBJ2-5; either TRBD1 or TRBD2 may supply D (5 bases each). CDR3 length equals 15 residues. Germline lookup yields CDR1 MNHEY and CDR2 SVGAGI. Trimming pared 1 base from V and 0 bases from J, leaving 9 bases between. The CDR3, as DNA: TGTGCCAGCAGTTACTGGGACCGAGACCAAGAGACCCAGTACTTC. It is translated as CASSYWDRDQETQYF.

This clonotype was seen only a few times. The V call is TRBV29-1, the J call TRBJ1-2, with D hard to call. This CDR3 comprises 12 residues. Germline values: CDR1 SQVTM, CDR2 ANQGSEA. V was shortened by 1 base and J by 4 bases, with 7 bases between the two germline ends. The CDR3 spells CSVEGESYGYTF. CDR3 nucleotide sequence: TGCAGCGTTGAAGGAGAGAGCTATGGCTACACCTTC.

The chain uses TRBV27 and TRBJ1-1; a possible D gene is TRBD1 (6 bases). Trimming removed 1 base from V and 2 bases from J, with 14 bases in between. Per the germline V gene, CDR1 is MNHEY and CDR2 is SMNVEV (reference sequence). CDR3 length: 16 residues. The DNA for the CDR3 is TGTGCCAGCAGTTTATATGGAAACAGGGTAAACACTGAAGCTTTCTTT. It specifies CASSLYGNRVNTEAFF.

The chain couples TRBV20-1 to TRBJ2-3, with D perhaps being TRBD1 or TRBD2 (6 bases each). Germline V gene lookup returns CDR1 DFQATT and CDR2 SNEGSKA (reference sequence). V lost 4 bases, J lost 0 bases, and 11 bases lay in between. The CDR3 is made up of 14 amino acids. This CDR3 reads CSAIRGASTDTQYF. CDR3 DNA sequence: TGCAGTGCTATAAGGGGGGCTAGCACAGATACGCAGTATTTT.

The gene calls are TRBV6-2 or TRBV6-3 and TRBJ1-1; unclear D gene. CDR1 is MNHEY, CDR2 SVGEGT, per germline. The CDR3 runs to 16 residues. The V gene lost 5 bases and the J gene lost 0 bases, with 16 bases spanning the gap. In DNA, the CDR3 is TGTGCCAGCAGTCCCATCCCCGAATTGATGAACACTGAAGCTTTCTTT. Translating gives CASSPIPELMNTEAFF.

The chain combines TRBV4-3 with TRBJ2-5, with D maybe TRBD2 (5 bases). Germline loops: CDR1 LGHNA, CDR2 YSLEER. V was shortened by 3 bases and J by 1 base, with 12 bases between the two germline ends. This CDR3 contains 15 residues. CDR3 nucleotide sequence: TGCGCCAGCAGCCATGGACTGATGCCCCAAGAGACCCAGTACTTC. This codes for CASSHGLMPQETQYF.

The V gene is TRBV20-1, the J gene TRBJ1-5; maybe TRBD1 (5 bases). Trimming stripped 5 bases from V and 4 bases from J, with 15 bases between. CDR1 and CDR2 from the germline V gene are DFQATT and SNEGSKA (reference sequence). The CDR3 loop spans 14 amino acids. Here the CDR3 DNA reads TGCAGTGCTGGGGGGGGTGGAGGGAATCAGCCCCAGCATTTT. Translation gives CSAGGGGGNQPQHF.

The rearrangement joins TRBV5-1 to TRBJ2-2; 8 bases fit TRBD2. CDR3 length equals 22 residues. The germline V gene encodes CDR1 SGHRS and CDR2 YFSETQ. V trimming: 5 bases; J trimming: 1 base; junction bases outside the gene matches: 25. DNA for the CDR3: TGCGCCAGCAGTTGGCCCCCTCTGGGCGGGAGGTCTACGAAAGAGAACACCGGGGAGCTGTTTTTT. It is translated as CASSWPPLGGRSTKENTGELFF.

V is TRBV6-6 and J is TRBJ2-7, with 9 bases fitting TRBD1. V lost 2 bases to trimming and J lost 5 bases; unmatched junction nucleotides: 4. Germline V gene data show CDR1 as MNHNY and CDR2 as SVGAGI (reference sequence). The CDR3 is 14 residues long. CDR3 protein: CASSYGTGSDEQYV. In DNA form, the CDR3 reads TGTGCCAGCAGTTACGGGACAGGGTCCGACGAGCAGTACGTC.

This clonotype was found a few times. The chain joins TRBV12-3 or TRBV12-4 to TRBJ1-1; possibly TRBD1 for D (5 bases). The CDR3 runs to 12 residues. Trimming took 4 bases from V and 9 from J, leaving 12 bases between them. The CDR3 nucleotides are TGTGCCAGCAGTTCCGACAGCCTAAAAGCTTTCTTT. Translated, it gives CASSSDSLKAFF.

The chain recombines TRBV27 with TRBJ2-7, with TRBD1 matching 7 bases. Germline CDR1 MNHEY, CDR2 SMNVEV (reference sequence). The junction had 3 bases not matched to a gene; V was cut back by 5 bases and J by 2 bases. CDR3 size: 13 residues. The CDR3 loop is CASSQGTAYEQYV. In DNA form, the CDR3 reads TGTGCCAGCAGTCAAGGGACAGCCTACGAGCAGTACGTC.

This chain uses TRBV30 with TRBJ1-1; 9 bases agree with TRBD1. The CDR3 totals 13 residues. Trimming removed 3 bases from V and 1 base from J; junction bases left unmatched: 0. Germline CDR1 GTSNPN, CDR2 SVGIG (reference sequence). CDR3 loop: CAWRGQGNTEAFF. In DNA form, the CDR3 reads TGTGCCTGGAGGGGACAGGGGAACACTGAAGCTTTCTTT.

In DNA form, the CDR3 reads TGTGCCAGCGCTAGCGGGTCGATCGCAGATACGCAGTATTTT. Its protein is CASASGSIADTQYF. The chain employs TRBV7-3 and TRBJ2-3; 8 bases line up with TRBD2. Germline CDR1 SGHTA, CDR2 FQGTGA. The CDR3 is 14 amino acids. Trimming removed 8 bases from V and 4 bases from J; junction bases left unmatched: 8.

A word on this clonotype: An end of the junction differs from the germline gene, which may be a read error. V gene TRBV7-7 combines with J gene TRBJ2-3; possibly TRBD2 for D (6 bases). This CDR3 spans 13 amino acids. The germline CDR1 and CDR2 sequences are SSHAT and FNYEAQ (reference sequence). Here the CDR3 reads CASSLAEADTQYF. Written as DNA, the CDR3 is TGTGCTAGCAGCTTAGCGGAGGCAGATACGCAGTATTTT.

The rearrangement joins TRBV12-3 or TRBV12-4 to TRBJ2-3, with 7 bases aligning to TRBD1. J lost 2 bases, V lost 8 bases, and 10 bases had no gene match. This CDR3 region has 15 residues. In DNA, the CDR3 is TGTGCCAGCGAGGACAGGAATCGCCTCACAGATACGCAGTATTTT. This translates into CASEDRNRLTDTQYF.

This CDR3 is CASRTTGGNEQYV. The CDR3 region has the DNA TGTGCCAGCAGAACAACAGGGGGAAATGAGCAGTACGTC. The chain carries TRBV6-2 or TRBV6-3 and TRBJ2-7; 8 nucleotides match TRBD1. This CDR3 region has 13 residues. Germline CDR1 is MNHEY and CDR2 is SVGEGT. V gave up 6 bases and J gave up 7 bases; unmatched junction bases: 8.

This clonotype was recorded a few times. V gene TRBV7-8 combines with J gene TRBJ2-2; the match to TRBD1 covers 8 bases. Germline V gene sequence: CDR1 SGHVS, CDR2 FQNEAQ. The CDR3 runs 17 residues. The V gene end was trimmed by 1 base and the J gene end by 5 bases; junction bases not matched to a gene: 9. The CDR3 bases are TGTGCCAGCAGCTTAGTCGGCCTAAGGACAGGGACCGGGGAGCTGTTTTTT. As protein: CASSLVGLRTGTGELFF.

This clonotype has only a few counts. This chain joins TRBV20-1 and TRBJ2-7; 9 nucleotides match TRBD2. V lost 3 bases, J lost 2 bases, and 11 bases stayed unmatched. The germline gives CDR1 DFQATT, CDR2 SNEGSKA (reference sequence). This CDR3 has 16 residues. This CDR3 is CSASDSGSLSTYEQYF. The DNA of the CDR3 is TGCAGTGCTAGCGATAGCGGGAGTCTTTCCACCTACGAGCAGTACTTC.

The CDR3 region is CSALVPAGVWTEAFF. In DNA, the CDR3 is TGCAGCGCGCTTGTCCCAGCCGGAGTTTGGACTGAAGCTTTCTTT. The chain has TRBV29-1 and TRBJ1-1; D is ambiguous. With 7 bases removed from V and 5 bases from J, the gap between germline ends came to 23 bases. CDR1 is SQVTM, CDR2 ANQGSEA, per germline. The CDR3 has 15 residues.

The rearrangement uses TRBV6-5 and TRBJ2-6; possible D gene TRBD1, 6 bases. Trimming left V 3 bases short and J 0 bases short, with 12 bases between. The CDR3 length is 17 residues. The germline V gene has CDR1 MNHEY and CDR2 SVGAGI. The CDR3 DNA sequence: TGTGCCAGCAGTTATCAGGGGTTATACTCTGGGGCCAACGTCCTGACTTTC. Amino acid sequence: CASSYQGLYSGANVLTF.

Here the CDR3 DNA reads TGTGCCAGCAGCCAGGGGGACGAGATTAATTCACCCCTCCACTTT. Protein: CASSQGDEINSPLHF. J is TRBJ1-6 and V is TRBV7-9, with 7 positions matching TRBD1. Germline CDR1 is SEHNR and CDR2 is FQNEAQ (reference sequence). After removal of 5 bases from V and 6 bases from J, the junction contained 7 bases not matched to a gene. The CDR3 extends over 15 amino acids.

The chain carries TRBV19 and TRBJ1-2; perhaps TRBD1 as D (6 bases). The CDR3 spans 16 residues. Trimming stripped 3 bases from V and 3 bases from J, with 17 bases between. Germline lookup yields CDR1 LNHDA and CDR2 SQIVND (reference sequence). The CDR3 region is CASSMAGMQGYYGYTF. In DNA form, the CDR3 reads TGTGCCAGTAGTATGGCAGGGATGCAGGGGTACTATGGCTACACCTTC.

The rearrangement links TRBV12-3 or TRBV12-4 to TRBJ2-3; TRBD2 is a possible D gene (6 bases). The CDR3 consists of 16 residues. V was shortened by 6 bases and J by 2 bases, with 18 bases between the two germline ends. In DNA, the CDR3 is TGTGCCAGCAGCTCCTTGGAGCGGGTAGTCACAGATACGCAGTATTTT. It specifies CASSSLERVVTDTQYF.

The genes are TRBV29-1 and TRBJ2-1; D gene ambiguous. CDR3 length equals 11 residues. Germline values: CDR1 SQVTM, CDR2 ANQGSEA. V lost 6 bases and J lost 3, with 6 bases in between. The CDR3 reads CSVKNYNEQFF. The CDR3 DNA sequence: TGCAGCGTCAAGAACTACAATGAGCAGTTCTTC.